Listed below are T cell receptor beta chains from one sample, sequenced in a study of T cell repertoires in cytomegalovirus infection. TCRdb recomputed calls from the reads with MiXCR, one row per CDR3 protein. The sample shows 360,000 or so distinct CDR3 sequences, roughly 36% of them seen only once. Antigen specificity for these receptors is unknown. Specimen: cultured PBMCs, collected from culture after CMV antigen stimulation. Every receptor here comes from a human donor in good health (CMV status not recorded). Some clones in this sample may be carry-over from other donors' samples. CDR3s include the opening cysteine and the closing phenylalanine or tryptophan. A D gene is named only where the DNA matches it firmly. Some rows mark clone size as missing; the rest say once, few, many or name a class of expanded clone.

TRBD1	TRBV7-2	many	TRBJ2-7	CASSSGQGVSYEQYF	TGTGCCAGCAGCTCGGGACAGGGTGTTTCCTACGAGCAGTACTTC
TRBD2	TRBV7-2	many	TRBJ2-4	CASSSIAGDDIQYF	TGTGCCAGCAGTTCCATAGCGGGTGATGACATTCAGTACTTC
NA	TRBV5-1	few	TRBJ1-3	CASSPGATGNTIYF	TGCGCCAGCAGCCCGGGGGCAACTGGAAACACCATATATTTT
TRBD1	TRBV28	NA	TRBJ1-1	CASRRGGQGEAFF	TGTGCCAGCAGAAGAGGTGGACAGGGAGAAGCTTTCTTT
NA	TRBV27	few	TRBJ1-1	CASSLGSKAEAFF	TGTGCCAGCAGTTTAGGTTCGAAGGCTGAAGCTTTCTTT
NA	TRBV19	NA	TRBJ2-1	CASSRSINNEQFF	TGTGCCAGTAGTAGGTCCATCAACAATGAGCAGTTCTTC
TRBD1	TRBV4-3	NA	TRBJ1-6	CASSQDWGQEYSPLHF	TGCGCCAGCAGCCAAGATTGGGGACAGGAATATTCACCCCTCCACTTT
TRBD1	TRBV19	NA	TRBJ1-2	CASSADRGNGYTF	TGTGCCAGTAGTGCCGACAGGGGGAACGGCTACACCTTC
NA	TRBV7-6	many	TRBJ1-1	CASSLNAYGLNTEAFF	TGTGCCAGCAGCCTAAACGCCTATGGACTAAACACTGAAGCTTTCTTT
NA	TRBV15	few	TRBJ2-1	CATSRDGGNNEQFF	TGTGCCACCAGCAGAGATGGGGGGAACAATGAGCAGTTCTTC
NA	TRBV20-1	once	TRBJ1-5	CSARETSGSNQPQHF	TGCAGTGCTAGGGAAACGTCCGGTAGCAATCAGCCCCAGCATTTT
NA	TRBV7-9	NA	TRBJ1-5	CASSLEWMGARRGNQPQHF	TGTGCCAGCAGCTTAGAATGGATGGGGGCCCGACGCGGCAATCAGCCCCAGCATTTT
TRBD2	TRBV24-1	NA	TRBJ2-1	CATSSRSTSGYNEQFF	TGTGCCACCAGTTCCCGTTCGACTAGCGGATACAATGAGCAGTTCTTC
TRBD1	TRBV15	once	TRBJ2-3	CATSRVGTGVPDTQYF	TGTGCCACCAGCAGAGTGGGGACAGGGGTTCCAGATACGCAGTATTTT
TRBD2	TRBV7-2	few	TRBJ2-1	CASSLVMSGSGFF	TGTGCCAGCAGCTTAGTGATGAGCGGGAGTGGGTTCTTC
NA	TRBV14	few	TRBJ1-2	CASSQARTRGYTF	TGTGCCAGCAGCCAAGCAAGGACGCGTGGCTACACCTTC
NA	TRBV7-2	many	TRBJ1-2	CASSFNVRGYTF	TGTGCCAGCAGCTTCAATGTGCGAGGCTACACCTTC